The rows below give T cell receptor beta chains drawn from one sample of a study of post-analysis software for immune sequencing data. TCRdb recomputed calls from the PCR reads with MiXCR, one row per CDR3 protein. The sample has roughly 800,000 distinct CDR3 sequences, around 50% seen once. Sequencing was carried out using blood. The source of these receptors is a girl aged 10-17 years with multiple sclerosis. Both conserved end residues are part of each CDR3. The D gene is left open where the match is weak. Clone size is not always given. Where it is, it says once, few, many or a class for expanded clones.

>11|.|TRBV20-1|.|TRBJ1-2
TGCAGTGCTAGGGGCCACTATGGCTACACCTTC
CSARGHYGYTF
>19|.|TRBV4-1|TRBD2|TRBJ2-1
TGCGCCAGCAGCCAAGGTGTAGCGGGAGGGCGGAGCTCCTACAATGAGCAGTTCTTC
CASSQGVAGGRSSYNEQFF
>15|.|TRBV5-1|TRBD2|TRBJ2-5
TGCGCCAGCAGCACCGGACTAGCGGGGTTTTGGACCCAGTACTTC
CASSTGLAGFWTQYF
>17|few|TRBV29-1|.|TRBJ2-1
TGCAGCGTCGGGCCGCGGCGGGGCCCCAGCTCCTACAATGAGCAGTTCTTC
CSVGPRRGPSSYNEQFF
>12|few|TRBV27|.|TRBJ1-4
TGTGCCAGCAGTGGTCAAAATGAAAAACTGTTTTTT
CASSGQNEKLFF
>17|.|TRBV12-3/TRBV12-4|TRBD2|TRBJ2-3
TGTGCCAGCAGCCCAGGGGCTAGCGGGAGGGTCTCAGATACGCAGTATTTT
CASSPGASGRVSDTQYF
>15|.|TRBV7-6|.|TRBJ2-4
TGTGCCAGCAGCCCAGAGGGACTAGCCAAAAACATTCAGTACTTC
CASSPEGLAKNIQYF
>16|.|TRBV7-9|TRBD2|TRBJ2-1
TGTGCCAGCAGCCGGGGCGGGGGGACCGGGTTCGGTGAGCAGTTCTTC
CASSRGGGTGFGEQFF
>12|.|TRBV9|.|TRBJ2-1
TGTGCCAGCAGCGTGGGGGACACAGAGCAGTTCTTC
CASSVGDTEQFF
>13|.|TRBV5-1|TRBD1|TRBJ1-1
TGCGCCAGCAAGGGGGCGGGAGCCACTGAAGCTTTCTTT
CASKGAGATEAFF
>15|.|TRBV29-1|.|TRBJ2-1
TGCAGCGCTCGGGCGGACCCAAAGGCCTCCTACGAGCAGTTCTTC
CSARADPKASYEQFF
>15|.|TRBV6-6|.|TRBJ1-2
TGTGCCAGCAGTTCCGTCCGGCAGTCTAACTATGGCTACACCTTC
CASSSVRQSNYGYTF
>14|.|TRBV12-3/TRBV12-4|.|TRBJ2-3
TGTGCCAGCAGTTTACACCGTCCGACAGATACGCAGTATTTT
CASSLHRPTDTQYF
>15|.|TRBV7-9|.|TRBJ2-3
TGTGCCAGCAGCCTCCCGGCGGGAATCACAGATACGCAGTATTTT
CASSLPAGITDTQYF
>16|few|TRBV11-2|TRBD1|TRBJ2-3
TGTGCCAGCAGCTTAGCAGTCGGACAGGGAAGGGATACGCAGTATTTT
CASSLAVGQGRDTQYF
>14|.|TRBV20-1|.|TRBJ1-1
TGCAGTGCTAGGCCGGACGTGAATCCCACTGAAGCTTTCTTT
CSARPDVNPTEAFF
>17|.|TRBV7-9|.|TRBJ2-5
TGTGCCAGCAGCAGCGGATTGGCAGGGACTCTCCAAGAGACCCAGTACTTC
CASSSGLAGTLQETQYF
>15|few|TRBV29-1|.|TRBJ2-1
TGCAGCGACCCTGAGGGGGGGCCCTGCTACAATGAGCAGTTCTTC
CSDPEGGPCYNEQFF
>14|few|TRBV6-2/TRBV6-3|.|TRBJ2-5
TGTGCCAGCAGTTACGGTCGCCCCGGGGAGACCCAGTACTTC
CASSYGRPGETQYF
>16|.|TRBV6-6|TRBD1|TRBJ2-1
TGTGCCAGCGCCGACGGTGGCGGACAGGGTGTGGGTGAGCAGTTCTTC
CASADGGGQGVGEQFF
>14|.|TRBV29-1|.|TRBJ2-7
TGCAGCGGCGTATTGGGGCAGTCCTACAATGAGCAGTACTTC
CSGVLGQSYNEQYF
>13|few|TRBV20-1|.|TRBJ2-5
TGCAGTGCTAGAGTAGTGGTGGGGGAGACCCAGTACTTC
CSARVVVGETQYF
>13|.|TRBV19|TRBD1|TRBJ2-7
TGTGCCAGTAGTACCGGGACAGGGACCGAGCAGTACTTC
CASSTGTGTEQYF
>13|.|TRBV3-1|.|TRBJ2-7
TGTGCCAGCAGCCAACAAGGCAGGGGCGAGCAGTACTTC
CASSQQGRGEQYF
>16|few|TRBV20-1|TRBD2|TRBJ2-3
TGCAGTGCACCGGTGGGACTAGCGGACCACACAGATACGCAGTATTTT
CSAPVGLADHTDTQYF
>11|.|TRBV6-6|.|TRBJ2-5
TGTGCCAGCAGTCTTCTGGGGAGCCAGTACTTC
CASSLLGSQYF
>17|.|TRBV3-1|TRBD2|TRBJ2-6
TGTGCCAGCAGCCCCAGCGGGGACCCCTCTGGGGCCAACGTCCTGACTTTC
CASSPSGDPSGANVLTF
>15|.|TRBV20-1|.|TRBJ2-5
TGCAGTGCTAGAGAGTGGCGGGGAGACCAAGAGACCCAGTACTTC
CSAREWRGDQETQYF
>15|.|TRBV20-1|TRBD1|TRBJ1-5
TGCAGTGCTCCACACACAGGGGGGAGCAATCAGCCCCAGCATTTT
CSAPHTGGSNQPQHF
>15|.|TRBV12-3/TRBV12-4|.|TRBJ2-1
TGTGCCAGCACCCGAGGACTTACCTGGGACAATGAGCAGTTCTTC
CASTRGLTWDNEQFF
>16|.|TRBV11-2|TRBD1|TRBJ1-5
TGTGCCAGCAGCTCGCGGACAGGGGTCGGTGATCAGCCCCAGCATTTT
CASSSRTGVGDQPQHF
>13|.|TRBV25-1|.|TRBJ2-7
TGTGCCAGTGCAAGGTCCTCTCCCTACGAGCAGTACTTC
CASARSSPYEQYF
>16|.|TRBV7-8|TRBD2|TRBJ2-7
TGTGCCAGCAGCTTCGCGACTAGCGGGAGCTCCTACGAGCAGTACTTC
CASSFATSGSSYEQYF
>14|.|TRBV7-9|.|TRBJ2-7
TGTGCCAGCAGCTTGTTTTCCGGACGCCTCGAGCAGTACTTC
CASSLFSGRLEQYF
>15|.|TRBV5-1|.|TRBJ2-7
TGTGCCAGCAGCTTAGCGCAGGGCAGCTCCTACGAGCAGTACTTC
CASSLAQGSSYEQYF
>15|.|TRBV7-2|.|TRBJ2-1
TGTGCCAGCAGCTTGGGACACCCGTCCTACAATGAGCAGTTCTTC
CASSLGHPSYNEQFF